The subject of this entry is one TCR beta chain. The antigen remains unidentified. The entry originates in a study of circulating and synovial CD4+ cells in juvenile arthritis. Overall study findings and caveats: Shared-clonotype fractions with synovium likely underestimate full repertoire overlap. Diversity here was lower than in bulk blood CD4 cells. Bulk blood CD4 samples held at least an order of magnitude more or fewer genomes than CPL.

Data came from immunoSEQ multiplex PCR; TCRdb stores just in-frame clones and leaves some out. The data contain approximately 35,000 clones, about 95% of them singletons. The CDR3 runs 15 residues. The germline V gene encodes CDR1 SGDLS and CDR2 YYNGEE. The V and J ends lost 2 bases and 2 bases respectively, with 10 bases between them. This receptor was identified in a human donor with juvenile idiopathic arthritis. This chain links TRBV9 with TRBJ2-2, with D tentatively TRBD1 (5 bases). The sequencing sample was made of CD4+ T cells from blood. CDR3 sequence: CASSVAGRNTGELFF. DNA for the CDR3: TGTGCCAGCAGCGTGGCAGGGCGCAACACCGGGGAGCTGTTTTTT.